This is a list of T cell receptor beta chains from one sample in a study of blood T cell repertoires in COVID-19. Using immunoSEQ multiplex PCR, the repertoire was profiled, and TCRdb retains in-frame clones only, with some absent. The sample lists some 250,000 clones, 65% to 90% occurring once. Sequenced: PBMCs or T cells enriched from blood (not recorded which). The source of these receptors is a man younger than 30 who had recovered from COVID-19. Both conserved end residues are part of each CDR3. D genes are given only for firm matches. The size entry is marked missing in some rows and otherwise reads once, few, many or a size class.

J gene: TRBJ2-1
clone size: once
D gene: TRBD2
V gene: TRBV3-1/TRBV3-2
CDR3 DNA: TGTGCCAGCAGCCTCTCCGGGACTAGGGACGATGAGCAGTTCTTC
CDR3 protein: CASSLSGTRDDEQFF

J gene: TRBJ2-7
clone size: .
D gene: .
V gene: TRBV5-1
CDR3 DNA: TGCGCCAGCAGCGCGGTGTCACGGGGCGAGCAGTACTTC
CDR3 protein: CASSAVSRGEQYF

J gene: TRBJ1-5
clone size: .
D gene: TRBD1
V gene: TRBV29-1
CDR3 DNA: TGCAGCGTCCGGACAGGCTTAAATCAGCCCCAGCATTTT
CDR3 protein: CSVRTGLNQPQHF

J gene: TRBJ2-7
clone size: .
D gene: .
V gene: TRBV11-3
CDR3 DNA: TGTGCCAGCAGCCCCGGGCGGGGGCGATCCTACGAGCAGTACTTC
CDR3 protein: CASSPGRGRSYEQYF

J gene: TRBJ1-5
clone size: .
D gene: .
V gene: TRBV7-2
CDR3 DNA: TGTGCCAGCAGCCTACGCAAGGGGAAGAGCAATCAGCCCCAGCATTTT
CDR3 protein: CASSLRKGKSNQPQHF

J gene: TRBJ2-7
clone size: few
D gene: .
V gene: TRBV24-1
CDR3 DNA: TGTGCCTTCCGAGAGAGGCGAGCGGGCTCCGAGCAGTACTTC
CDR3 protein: CAFRERRAGSEQYF

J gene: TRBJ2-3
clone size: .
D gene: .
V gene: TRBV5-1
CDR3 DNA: TGCGCCAGCACTAGCGGCACAGATACGCAGTATTTT
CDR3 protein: CASTSGTDTQYF

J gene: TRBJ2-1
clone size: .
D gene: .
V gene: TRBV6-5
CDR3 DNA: TGTGCCAGCAGGAAGCGGGCCGCTACCTACAATGAGCAGTTCTTC
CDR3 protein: CASRKRAATYNEQFF

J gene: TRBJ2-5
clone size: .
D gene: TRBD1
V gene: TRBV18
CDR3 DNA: TGTGCCAGCTCAGACGCCCGGGACAGGATACAAGAGACCCAGTACTTC
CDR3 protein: CASSDARDRIQETQYF

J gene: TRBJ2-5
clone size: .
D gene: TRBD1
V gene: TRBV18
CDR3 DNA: TGTGCCAGCTCACCGTGGACAGGGGCCCAAGAGACCCAGTACTTC
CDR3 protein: CASSPWTGAQETQYF